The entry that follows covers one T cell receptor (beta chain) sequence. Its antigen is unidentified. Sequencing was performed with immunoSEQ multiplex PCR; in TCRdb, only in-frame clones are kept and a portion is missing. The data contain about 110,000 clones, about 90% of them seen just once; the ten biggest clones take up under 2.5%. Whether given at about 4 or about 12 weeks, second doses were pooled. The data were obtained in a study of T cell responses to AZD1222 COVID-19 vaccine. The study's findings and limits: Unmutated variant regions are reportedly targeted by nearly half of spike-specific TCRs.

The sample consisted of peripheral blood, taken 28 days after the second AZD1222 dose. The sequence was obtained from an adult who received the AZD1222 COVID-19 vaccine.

The CDR3 nucleotides read TGTGCCAGCAGCTTCAAAGAGGGGAGACTTCACTCTGGAAACACCATATATTTT. It is translated as CASSFKEGRLHSGNTIYF. The chain couples TRBV9 to TRBJ1-3, with D perhaps matching TRBD1 (5 bases). There are 18 residues in the CDR3. V lost 4 bases to trimming and J lost 0 bases, with 20 bases between them. In germline, CDR1 is SGDLS, CDR2 YYNGEE.